The 17 T cell receptor beta chains given below trace back to one sample, sequenced in a study of T cells in women clearing cervical HPV infection. The assay was immunoSEQ multiplex PCR, and TCRdb's table has in-frame clones only and misses some. The sample's table shows over 45,000 clones. Material for sequencing was blood buffy coat. The source of these receptors is a woman aged 18-69 years with a cervical HPV16 infection that either progressed to CIN3+ or cleared (not recorded which).

A word on this clone: The CDR3 goes on 3 residues after the read ends, and that part is filled in from the germline J gene. The genes are TRBV11-2 and TRBJ2-7, with D possibly TRBD1 on 5 matching bases. This CDR3 is 14 amino acids long. From germline, CDR1 is SGHAT and CDR2 FQNNGV. Trimming shortened V by 5 bases and J by 5 bases, and 16 bases separated the two germline ends. CDR3 DNA, as far as it was read: TGTGCCAGCAGCGTTCTTCGACAGACCCACGAG. Its translation is CASSVLRQTHE. The CDR3 in its entirety is CASSVLRQTHEQYF.

Details on this clone: The DNA ends 3 residues before the CDR3 does, and the rest of the CDR3 is filled in from the germline J gene. This rearrangement joins TRBV7-2 to TRBJ1-2; 10 nucleotides align to TRBD1. V shed 4 bases, J shed 4 bases, and the junction held 6 bases outside the gene matches. Germline lookup yields CDR1 SGHTA and CDR2 FQGNSA. The CDR3 is 15 amino acids. The CDR3 is CASSSGQGRVYGYTF. Incomplete CDR3 DNA: TGTGCCAGCAGCTCGGGACAGGGGAGGGTCTATGGC. Full variable domain (remainder filled in from reference TRBV7-2 and TRBJ1-2): GAGVSQSPSNKVTEKGKDVELRCDPISGHTALYWYRQSLGQGLEFLIYFQGNSAPDKSGLPSDRFSAERTGGSVSTLTIQRTQQEDSAVYLCASSSGQGRVYGYTFGSGTRLTVV.

On this clone itself: The sequence runs out 3 residues before the end of the CDR3; the remainder is reconstructed from the germline J gene. This chain uses TRBV28 with TRBJ1-2; D uncertain. V lost 6 bases and J lost 1, with 9 bases in between. The CDR3 spans 13 residues. CDR1 and CDR2 (germline): MDHEN, SYDVKM. The sequenced CDR3 bases are TGTGCCAGCAGAACCACAGTTAACTATGGC. Its translation is CASRTTVNYG. In full, the CDR3 is CASRTTVNYGYTF.

The sequenced part of the CDR3 DNA is TGTGCCAGCAGTGCTAGCGGGGGGGGCGAGACC. It specifies CASSASGGGET. The whole CDR3 protein reads CASSASGGGETQYF. The gene calls are TRBV12-3 or TRBV12-4 and TRBJ2-5; 12 nucleotides match TRBD2. The read comes to an end 3 residues before the CDR3 does, leaving the germline J gene to fill in the end. V gave up 5 bases and J gave up 5 bases; unmatched junction bases: 3. This CDR3 is 14 amino acids long.

A remark on this clone: The CDR3 extends 3 residues past the end of the read, so its final part is completed from the germline J gene. The chain combines TRBV19 with TRBJ2-4; 9 bases align to TRBD2. V was pared by 1 base and J by 2 bases, with 6 bases of the junction left unmatched. CDR3 length: 17 residues. Germline V gene lookup returns CDR1 LNHDA and CDR2 SQIVND (reference sequence). CDR3 loop: CASSIGQRGVTKNIQYF. The sequenced part of the CDR3 DNA is TGTGCCAGTAGTATAGGACAGCGGGGGGTAACCAAAAACATT.

To note about this clone: The CDR3 end lies 3 residues beyond the end of the read and is filled in from the germline J gene. The chain recombines TRBV10-3 with TRBJ2-1; D may be TRBD2 (5 bases). From germline, CDR1 is ENHRY and CDR2 SYGVKD. This CDR3 has 18 amino acids. Trimming pared 7 bases from V and 0 bases from J, leaving 22 bases between. CDR3 bases read: TGTGCCATCAAAGAGCCCGTCGGACGGGGTAGCTCCTACAATGAG. This encodes CAIKEPVGRGSSYNE. The whole CDR3 sequence is CAIKEPVGRGSSYNEQFF.

Regarding this clone: The read gets to within 3 residues of the CDR3 end, and the germline J gene fills in the rest. The chain employs TRBV20-1 and TRBJ2-2; tentatively, D is TRBD1 (6 bases). Germline lookup yields CDR1 DFQATT and CDR2 SNEGSKA (reference sequence). V lost 6 bases to trimming and J lost 5 bases, with 28 bases between them. This CDR3 region has 18 residues. CDR3 loop: CSAPFRTDKFGVTGELFF. The sequenced CDR3 bases are TGCAGTGCCCCCTTTCGGACAGACAAGTTCGGTGTGACCGGGGAG.

Here the CDR3 reads CASSPPGHHSYEQYF. Partial CDR3 DNA: TGTGCCAGCTCACCACCGGGGCACCACTCCTACGAG. V is TRBV18 and J is TRBJ2-7; possible D gene TRBD1, 5 bases. The CDR3 end is not reached by the read, which stops 3 residues before it; the germline J gene fills it in. Germline CDR1 and CDR2: KGHSH and LQKENI. The CDR3 extends over 15 amino acids. Trimming left V 0 bases short and J 0 bases short, with 9 bases between.

On this clone: The read terminates 3 residues ahead of where the CDR3 ends, so the germline J gene completes it. The chain is built from TRBV7-3 and TRBJ2-3, with 12 bases matching TRBD2. Germline CDR1 SGHTA, CDR2 FQGTGA. This CDR3 region has 16 residues. Trimming took 2 bases from V and 6 from J; bases not matched to a gene: 6. The part of the CDR3 DNA that was read is TGTGCCAGCAGCTTAGGGACTAGCGGGTTGGACGATACG. This encodes CASSLGTSGLDDT. The entire CDR3 reads CASSLGTSGLDDTQYF.

A note on this clone: The CDR3 goes on 3 residues after the read ends, and that part is filled in from the germline J gene. The chain uses TRBV7-8 and TRBJ1-1, with D tentatively TRBD1 (6 bases). The CDR3 loop spans 15 amino acids. Germline V lookup: CDR1 SGHVS, CDR2 FQNEAQ. The ends were cut back, 5 bases at V and 4 bases at J, with 17 bases in the middle. The CDR3 protein is CASSPPGRGSTEAFF. CDR3 DNA, as far as it was read: TGTGCCAGCAGCCCGCCCGGCAGGGGATCCACTGAA.

Remarks on this clone: The read ends 3 residues early relative to the CDR3; the germline J gene fills the gap. The genes are TRBV20-1 and TRBJ2-1; the match to TRBD2 covers 12 bases. The germline gives CDR1 DFQATT, CDR2 SNEGSKA (reference sequence). V lost 6 bases to trimming and J lost 8 bases; unmatched junction nucleotides: 8. This CDR3 has 14 residues. The CDR3 loop is CSAETSGRLDEQFF. Partial CDR3 DNA: TGCAGTGCAGAGACTAGCGGGAGACTAGATGAG.

Turning to this clone: The read terminates 3 residues ahead of where the CDR3 ends, so the germline J gene completes it. The V and J genes are TRBV14 and TRBJ2-3, with D tentatively TRBD1 (5 bases). CDR1 is SGHDN and CDR2 is FVKESK in the germline V gene. The CDR3 spans 14 residues. The CDR3 sequence: CDSLMAGRTDTQYF. CDR3 DNA (partial): TGTGACAGTTTAATGGCAGGGCGCACAGATACG.

With respect to this clone: The read gets to within 3 residues of the CDR3 end, and the germline J gene fills in the rest. The chain couples TRBV6-4 to TRBJ2-1; 11 nucleotides match TRBD2. CDR3 length equals 14 residues. Germline assignment: CDR1 MRHNA and CDR2 SNTAGT. Trimming removed 5 bases from V and 7 bases from J; junction bases left unmatched: 4. The CDR3 DNA, read in part, is TGTGCCAGCAGTATAGCGGGAGGGAGGAATGAG. Residues: CASSIAGGRNE. The complete CDR3 protein is CASSIAGGRNEQFF.

With regard to this clone: The read stops 3 residues short of the end of the CDR3; the missing end is completed from the germline J gene. The chain has TRBV18 and TRBJ2-3; D perhaps matches TRBD1 (5 bases). Trimming took 4 bases from V and 1 from J, leaving 15 bases between them. Germline CDR1 and CDR2: KGHSH and LQKENI. CDR3 length: 16 residues. The CDR3 DNA, read in part, is TGTGCCAGCTCACTGACGGCAGGGTTGGGCACAGATACG. This gives the protein CASSLTAGLGTDT. The full CDR3 reads CASSLTAGLGTDTQYF.

The sequenced CDR3 bases are TGCGCCAGCAGCCAAGATTCCATTTTCAATGAG. This codes for CASSQDSIFNE. The whole CDR3 sequence is CASSQDSIFNEQFF. V and J are TRBV4-1 and TRBJ2-1; no firm D call. Read data end 3 residues before the CDR3 end; the end is taken from the germline J gene. The CDR3 totals 14 residues. V was clipped by 0 bases and J by 6 bases, with 9 bases between them. The V gene's germline CDR1 is MGHRA and CDR2 YSYEKL.

With respect to this clone: The CDR3 extends 3 residues past the end of the read, so its final part is completed from the germline J gene. The J gene is TRBJ2-5, the V gene TRBV9; D is unclear. Trimming left V 2 bases short and J 0 bases short, with 5 bases between. The CDR3 has 13 amino acids. In germline, CDR1 is SGDLS, CDR2 YYNGEE. The DNA read from the CDR3 is TGTGCCAGCAGCGTCTACGACCAAGAGACC. Translated: CASSVYDQET. The CDR3 in its entirety is CASSVYDQETQYF.

As for this clone: Read sequence stops 3 residues before the CDR3 end, and the germline J gene provides the missing end. This chain uses TRBV2 with TRBJ1-4; a possible D gene is TRBD1 (6 bases). V was clipped by 1 base and J by 8 bases, with 14 bases between them. This CDR3 region has 15 residues. Germline V lookup: CDR1 SNHLY, CDR2 FYNNEI. CDR3: CASSEVGGGGEKLFF. The DNA read from the CDR3 is TGTGCCAGCAGTGAAGTAGGGGGGGGCGGGGAAAAA.